Presented here are 21 T cell receptor beta chains from one specimen sequenced in a study of blood T cell repertoires in COVID-19. The method was immunoSEQ multiplex PCR; TCRdb's version includes in-frame clones alone and lacks a portion of them. Of more than 150,000 clones listed, more than 75% were seen once; the top ten hold roughly 2.6%. The material sequenced was peripheral blood. Receptors were obtained from a man aged 35 to 55 with active or convalescent COVID-19.

The chain recombines TRBV6-5 with TRBJ1-1; 8 bases agree with TRBD1. Losses at the gene ends were 6 bases for V and 7 bases for J; bases not matched to a gene: 4. This CDR3 region has 12 residues. CDR1 is MNHEY, CDR2 SVGAGI, per germline. CDR3 region: CASRYDRGEAFF. CDR3 nucleotide sequence: TGTGCCAGCAGATACGACAGGGGTGAAGCTTTCTTT.

The V call is TRBV7-9, the J call TRBJ1-2; 12 nucleotides agree with TRBD1. Trimming took 5 bases from V and 7 from J; bases not matched to a gene: 8. The CDR3 is 15 residues long. The germline CDR1 and CDR2 sequences are SEHNR and FQNEAQ (reference sequence). DNA of the CDR3: TGTGCCAGCAGCCCGACGGGACAGGGGGCGGGTGGCTACACCTTC. Translating gives CASSPTGQGAGGYTF.

The rearrangement joins TRBV20-1 to TRBJ2-7, with a tentative D call TRBD1 (6 bases). This CDR3 is 11 amino acids long. CDR1 DFQATT and CDR2 SNEGSKA come from the germline V gene (reference sequence). Trimming shortened V by 5 bases and J by 3 bases, and 8 bases separated the two germline ends. CDR3 sequence: CSAADSYEQYF. CDR3 bases: TGCAGTGCTGCGGACAGCTACGAGCAGTACTTC.

The rearrangement joins TRBV7-9 to TRBJ2-1; 9 nucleotides align to TRBD1. The CDR3 has 17 residues. The junction had 13 bases not matched to a gene; V was cut back by 4 bases and J by 6 bases. CDR1 SEHNR and CDR2 FQNEAQ come from the germline V gene (reference sequence). CDR3 in amino acids: CASSSPPRDRGFNEQFF. The CDR3 nucleotides read TGTGCCAGCAGCTCCCCCCCCCGCGACAGGGGGTTCAATGAGCAGTTCTTC.

V usage is TRBV27 and J usage is TRBJ1-6; 7 positions match TRBD1. The trim removed 6 bases at V and 9 bases at J, leaving 11 bases unmatched. CDR3 length equals 15 residues. CDR1 MNHEY and CDR2 SMNVEV come from the germline V gene (reference sequence). CDR3 nucleotide sequence: TGTGCCAGCAGGCCGGGGACAGCCGAGAGTTCACCCCTCCACTTT. This sequence encodes CASRPGTAESSPLHF.

The chain joins TRBV24-1 to TRBJ2-1; the D gene is possibly TRBD2 (5 bases). Between the trimmed V and J ends, which lost 4 bases and 3 bases, there was a span of 9 bases. CDR3 length: 14 residues. Per germline, CDR1 KGHDR and CDR2 SFDVKD. The DNA of the CDR3 is TGTGCCACCAGTGAAAGCGGAAGCTACAATGAGCAGTTCTTC. Translating it yields CATSESGSYNEQFF.

This chain connects TRBV19 to TRBJ1-5; maybe TRBD1 (5 bases). Germline loops: CDR1 LNHDA, CDR2 SQIVND (reference sequence). There are 14 residues in the CDR3. Between the trimmed V and J ends, which lost 3 bases and 7 bases, there was a span of 13 bases. This CDR3 reads CASSMVPGRQPQHF. In DNA form, the CDR3 reads TGTGCCAGTAGTATGGTCCCAGGGAGGCAGCCCCAGCATTTT.

The chain links TRBV9 to TRBJ1-1; the match to TRBD1 covers 11 bases. V lost 3 bases, J lost 1 base, and 2 bases stayed unmatched. The CDR3 length is 15 residues. Germline CDR1 is SGDLS and CDR2 is YYNGEE. The CDR3 DNA reads TGTGCCAGCAGCGGGACAGGGGGCGGGAACACTGAAGCTTTCTTT. Protein: CASSGTGGGNTEAFF.

This chain links TRBV6-5 with TRBJ2-1; the match to TRBD2 covers 15 bases. This CDR3 contains 14 residues. CDR1 MNHEY and CDR2 SVGAGI come from the germline V gene. V gave up 6 bases and J gave up 9 bases; unmatched junction bases: 3. The chain's CDR3 is CASRGTSGGREQFF. CDR3 sequence (DNA): TGTGCCAGCAGGGGGACTAGCGGGGGGCGTGAGCAGTTCTTC.

The chain joins TRBV28 to TRBJ2-1, with TRBD2 identical over 9 bases. Germline V lookup: CDR1 MDHEN, CDR2 SYDVKM. The CDR3 has 15 residues. V lost 6 bases to trimming and J lost 6 bases; unmatched junction nucleotides: 9. Written as DNA, the CDR3 is TGTGCCAGCAGCCAAAGCGGCGGGGGGGGCAATGAGCAGTTCTTC. Translated, it gives CASSQSGGGGNEQFF.

The CDR3 region is CASSIGGGTNEKLFF. The DNA for the CDR3 is TGTGCCAGTAGTATAGGCGGCGGAACTAATGAAAAACTGTTTTTT. This chain uses TRBV19 with TRBJ1-4; no firm D call. The V gene lost 1 base and the J gene lost 1 base, with 7 bases spanning the gap. Per the germline V gene, CDR1 is LNHDA and CDR2 is SQIVND (reference sequence). CDR3 length equals 15 residues. Variable domain in full (rest from reference TRBV19 and TRBJ1-4): DGGITQSPKYLFRKEGQNVTLSCEQNLNHDAMYWYRQDPGQGLRLIYYSQIVNDFQKGDIAEGYSVSREKKESFPLTVTSAQKNPTAFYLCASSIGGGTNEKLFFGSGTQLSVL.

The rearrangement links TRBV18 to TRBJ1-3; D is unresolved. Trimming shortened V by 2 bases and J by 0 bases, and 5 bases separated the two germline ends. From germline, CDR1 is KGHSH and CDR2 LQKENI. This CDR3 region has 14 residues. The CDR3 is CASSPGRSGNTIYF. The DNA for the CDR3 is TGTGCCAGCTCACCAGGCCGCTCTGGAAACACCATATATTTT. The full variable domain, in which reference TRBV18 and TRBJ1-3 provide the parts outside the CDR3, is NAGVMQNPRHLVRRRGQEARLRCSPMKGHSHVYWYRQLPEEGLKFMVYLQKENIIDESGMPKERFSAEFPKEGPSILRIQQVVRGDSAAYFCASSPGRSGNTIYFGEGSWLTVV.

The V and J genes are TRBV7-2 and TRBJ1-2, with a tentative D call TRBD1 (5 bases). Deletions cut 2 bases from V and 8 bases from J, with 12 bases between. This CDR3 spans 13 amino acids. Germline V gene data show CDR1 as SGHTA and CDR2 as FQGNSA. CDR3: CASSLLGQRGYTF. The CDR3 nucleotides are TGTGCCAGCAGCTTATTGGGGCAGCGAGGCTACACCTTC.

The chain combines TRBV7-9 with TRBJ1-2; D not resolved. The V end lost 7 bases, the J end lost 1 base, and 13 bases lay between the germline ends. This CDR3 is 14 amino acids long. CDR1 and CDR2 (germline): SEHNR, FQNEAQ (reference sequence). The CDR3 is CASTPSGFNYGYTF. Written as DNA, the CDR3 is TGTGCCAGCACCCCGAGCGGATTTAACTATGGCTACACCTTC.

V gene TRBV7-2 combines with J gene TRBJ1-4; 7 positions agree with TRBD1. Germline V lookup: CDR1 SGHTA, CDR2 FQGNSA. V was clipped by 5 bases and J by 5 bases; unmatched bases: 5. This CDR3 contains 14 residues. CDR3 nucleotide sequence: TGTGCCAGCAGCCCGACAGGGCCAAATGAAAAACTGTTTTTT. This gives the protein CASSPTGPNEKLFF.

The chain couples TRBV27 to TRBJ1-1; D gene unclear. Germline V gene lookup returns CDR1 MNHEY and CDR2 SMNVEV (reference sequence). The CDR3 loop spans 13 amino acids. The ends were cut back, 5 bases at V and 0 bases at J, with 7 bases in the middle. The chain's CDR3 is CASSLDLNTEAFF. The CDR3 coding sequence is TGTGCCAGCAGTCTAGATCTGAACACTGAAGCTTTCTTT.

J is TRBJ1-5 and V is TRBV6-5; 7 bases match TRBD1. Trimming took 10 bases from V and 0 from J; bases not matched to a gene: 9. The germline CDR1 and CDR2 sequences are MNHEY and SVGAGI. The CDR3 is 15 residues long. The CDR3 nucleotides read TGTGCCACCAGCGGGGGACAGTCTAGCAATCAGCCCCAGCATTTT. This sequence encodes CATSGGQSSNQPQHF.

The chain carries TRBV19 and TRBJ1-5; TRBD1 matches at 10 bases. CDR3 size: 16 residues. The germline CDR1 and CDR2 sequences are LNHDA and SQIVND (reference sequence). V was clipped by 7 bases and J by 6 bases; unmatched bases: 12. Written as DNA, the CDR3 is TGTGCCAGTATCGAGCCGGGACAGGGGATGAGTCAGCCCCAGCATTTT. Its protein product is CASIEPGQGMSQPQHF.

V usage is TRBV4-1 and J usage is TRBJ1-1; D not resolved. V lost 0 bases and J lost 3, with 11 bases in between. This CDR3 is 15 amino acids long. Looked up from germline, CDR1 is MGHRA and CDR2 is YSYEKL. The CDR3: CASSQEVLAHTEAFF. In DNA, the CDR3 is TGCGCCAGCAGCCAAGAGGTCCTGGCCCACACTGAAGCTTTCTTT.

The chain has TRBV10-2 and TRBJ2-5; TRBD2 matches at 9 bases. CDR3 size: 16 residues. The germline V gene encodes CDR1 WSHSY and CDR2 SAAADI. The V and J ends lost 6 bases and 4 bases, in that order; junction bases with no gene match: 12. CDR3 region: CASRPIRGGAGETQYF. CDR3 in DNA: TGCGCCAGCAGACCGATACGCGGGGGGGCCGGAGAGACCCAGTACTTC.

This chain joins TRBV7-3 and TRBJ2-2; possibly TRBD1 for D (5 bases). Germline V gives CDR1 SGHTA, CDR2 FQGTGA. This CDR3 contains 14 residues. The germline V and J ends were trimmed by 4 bases and 2 bases, with 8 bases remaining between them. CDR3 sequence: CASSSTDNTGELFF. CDR3 in DNA: TGTGCCAGCAGCTCGACAGATAACACCGGGGAGCTGTTTTTT.